This T cell receptor (beta chain) was captured in a study of T-cell reconstitution after alpha-beta-depleted transplantation in children. Worth noting for this clonotype: Its specificity is unknown.

Study observations and caveats: It was surviving recipient T cells and thymic progenitors that gave some patients high TCRbeta diversity at day 60.

Trimming took 6 bases from V and 5 from J; bases not matched to a gene: 9. Germline V gives CDR1 LNHDA, CDR2 SQIVND (reference sequence). The CDR3 consists of 14 residues. Construction of the TCRbeta library involved unique molecular identifiers. Via MiXCR, TCRdb re-called the PCR reads, giving one row per CDR3 protein. The table records approximately 170,000 distinct CDR3 sequences, 11% of them present only once. The sample in question was PBMCs, obtained before TCRalphabeta/CD19-depleted stem cell transplant. The chain carries TRBV19 and TRBJ2-7; the match to TRBD1 covers 8 bases. This TCR was sampled from a boy under 10 years old with acute myeloid leukemia, due to receive a stem cell transplant. The chain's CDR3 is CASRMTGDGNEQYF. The CDR3 DNA reads TGTGCCAGTAGGATGACAGGGGATGGTAACGAGCAGTACTTC.